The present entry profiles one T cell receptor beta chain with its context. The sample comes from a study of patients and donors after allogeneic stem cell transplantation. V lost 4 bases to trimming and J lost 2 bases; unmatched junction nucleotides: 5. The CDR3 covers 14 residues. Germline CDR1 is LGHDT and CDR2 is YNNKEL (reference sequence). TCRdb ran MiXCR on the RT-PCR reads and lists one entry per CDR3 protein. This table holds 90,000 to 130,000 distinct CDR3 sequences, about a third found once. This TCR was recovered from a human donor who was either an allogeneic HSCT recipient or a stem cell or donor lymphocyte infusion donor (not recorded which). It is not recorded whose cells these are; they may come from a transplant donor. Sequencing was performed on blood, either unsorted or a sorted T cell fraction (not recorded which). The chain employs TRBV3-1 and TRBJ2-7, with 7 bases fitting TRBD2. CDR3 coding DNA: TGTGCCAGCAGCCGAGGACTAGTTGCCTACGAGCAGTACTTC. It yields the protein CASSRGLVAYEQYF.